These 16 T cell receptor beta chains were all obtained from the same sample, sequenced in a study of vaccination effects on CD4 cells after COVID-19. Ahead of sequencing, the ViraFEST assay grew antigen-specific CD4+ T cells using viral peptide pools. Isolation of CD4+ T cells took place after approximately 10 days of culture. None of these healthy vaccinees had been infected with SARS-CoV-2 before vaccination. Only in-frame clones appear in the TCRdb table, and some are missing; sequencing was by immunoSEQ multiplex PCR. The repertoire holds 77,000 or so clones, with over 70% as singletons. These receptors have no known antigen. Material: CD4+ T cells from PBMCs cultured with SARS-CoV-2 spike peptides, obtained before COVID-19 vaccination. The receptor set was obtained from a human donor who received a COVID-19 vaccine.

In this sample, this clone turned up a few times. The chain employs TRBV18 and TRBJ1-2, with D tentatively TRBD1 (6 bases). CDR3 length equals 21 residues. CDR1 is KGHSH and CDR2 is LQKENI in the germline V gene. The V end was cut by 9 bases, the J end by 0 bases, with 35 bases between. The CDR3: CASLSRGGAAQSPHTNYGYTF. DNA of the CDR3: TGTGCCAGTCTCAGCAGAGGGGGAGCGGCGCAGTCGCCACACACTAACTATGGCTACACCTTC.

This sequence joins TRBV18 and TRBJ1-3; D is possibly TRBD1 (6 bases). Germline-derived CDR1 and CDR2 are KGHSH and LQKENI. The CDR3 is 16 residues long. V was clipped by 1 base and J by 0 bases, with 10 bases between them. The CDR3 DNA is TGTGCCAGCTCACCACTCCGGGACAACTCTGGAAACACCATATATTTT. Translating gives CASSPLRDNSGNTIYF.

The chain has TRBV20-1 and TRBJ2-5, with 9 bases identical to TRBD2. Trimming at V came to 3 bases and at J to 5 bases, leaving 10 bases not matched to a gene. Germline lookup yields CDR1 DFQATT and CDR2 SNEGSKA (reference sequence). The CDR3 runs 15 residues. The CDR3 reads CSASRQGLARETQYF. The CDR3 nucleotides read TGCAGTGCTAGTCGGCAGGGACTAGCACGGGAGACCCAGTACTTC.

This chain links TRBV6-4 with TRBJ1-6; the D gene is possibly TRBD1 (5 bases). Looked up from germline, CDR1 is MRHNA and CDR2 is SNTAGT. The CDR3 covers 15 residues. The V end lost 4 bases, the J end lost 4 bases, and 11 bases lay between the germline ends. The CDR3 loop reads CASSVSGIYNSPLHF. In nucleotides, the CDR3 is TGTGCCAGCAGTGTCTCAGGGATTTATAATTCACCCCTCCACTTT.

The chain joins TRBV12-3 or TRBV12-4 to TRBJ1-5; D is unclear. This CDR3 is 12 amino acids long. V lost 5 bases and J lost 6, with 8 bases in between. This CDR3 reads CASSPGSQPQHF. The CDR3 nucleotides are TGTGCCAGCAGTCCGGGATCTCAGCCCCAGCATTTT.

The CDR3 is CASSQDSFSPSGAKETQYF. CDR3 DNA: TGCGCCAGCAGCCAAGATTCGTTCTCTCCTAGCGGGGCGAAAGAGACCCAGTACTTC. V is TRBV4-3 and J is TRBJ2-5, with 9 bases identical to TRBD2. The CDR3 consists of 19 residues. J lost 3 bases, V lost 0 bases, and 14 bases had no gene match. Looked up from germline, CDR1 is LGHNA and CDR2 is YSLEER.

This chain connects TRBV5-1 to TRBJ2-5; 10 nucleotides line up with TRBD2. The CDR3 is made up of 14 amino acids. CDR1 and CDR2 from the germline V gene are SGHRS and YFSETQ. The V and J ends lost 3 bases and 4 bases, in that order; junction bases with no gene match: 3. The DNA of the CDR3 is TGCGCCAGCAGCTCCCGGACTAGCGGAGAGACCCAGTACTTC. This codes for CASSSRTSGETQYF.

The J gene is TRBJ1-1, the V gene TRBV11-2; D unresolved. Germline V CDR1 and CDR2: SGHAT, FQNNGV. This CDR3 is built from 15 residues. V was pared by 5 bases and J by 3 bases, with 16 bases between. DNA for the CDR3: TGTGCCAGCAGCATATTCACGGGTGACGACACTGAAGCTTTCTTT. Its protein product is CASSIFTGDDTEAFF. Combining the CDR3 with reference TRBV11-2 and TRBJ1-1 gives the whole variable domain EAGVAQSPRYKIIEKRQSVAFWCNPISGHATLYWYQQILGQGPKLLIQFQNNGVVDDSQLPKDRFSAERLKGVDSTLKIQPAKLEDSAVYLCASSIFTGDDTEAFFGQGTRLTVV.

The chain combines TRBV4-1 with TRBJ1-2; D is possibly TRBD1 (6 bases). V lost 0 bases to trimming and J lost 4 bases, with 15 bases between them. Germline assignment: CDR1 MGHRA and CDR2 YSYEKL. The CDR3 contains 16 residues. CDR3 loop: CASSQDGGRSRYGYTF. CDR3 in DNA: TGCGCCAGCAGCCAAGATGGGGGCCGTTCCCGCTATGGCTACACCTTC.

This clone has only a few counts. CDR3 sequence (DNA): TGTGCCAGCAGCCCGGGCGGTCCCTATAATTCACCCCTCCACTTT. Translation gives CASSPGGPYNSPLHF. V usage is TRBV6-5 and J usage is TRBJ1-6; D gene unclear. The germline gives CDR1 MNHEY, CDR2 SVGAGI. Trimming took off 6 bases at V and 2 bases at J, with 11 bases between the two ends. The CDR3 has 15 residues.

This clone has just one count. The chain joins TRBV27 to TRBJ2-3, with no clear D. From germline, CDR1 is MNHEY and CDR2 SMNVEV (reference sequence). Trimming took 6 bases from V and 6 from J, leaving 19 bases between them. The CDR3 has 15 residues. The CDR3 here is CASSPVWRTGDTQYF. In DNA form, the CDR3 reads TGTGCCAGCAGCCCAGTTTGGCGAACGGGCGATACGCAGTATTTT.

This clone has only a few counts. This chain connects TRBV18 to TRBJ1-2, with TRBD1 as a possible D gene (6 bases). This CDR3 has 14 residues. The germline V gene has CDR1 KGHSH and CDR2 LQKENI. Trimming stripped 2 bases from V and 3 bases from J, with 10 bases between. CDR3 coding DNA: TGTGCCAGCTCACCAACAGGGCTCGACTATGGCTACACCTTC. Translation: CASSPTGLDYGYTF.

This sequence joins TRBV6-5 and TRBJ1-4; D is unclear. V was cut by 6 bases and J by 5 bases, with 16 bases left in between. The CDR3 consists of 15 residues. Germline CDR1 is MNHEY and CDR2 is SVGAGI. The CDR3 nucleotides read TGTGCCAGCAGCGCGTACAGTAATCAGAATGAAAAACTGTTTTTT. Protein sequence: CASSAYSNQNEKLFF.

This chain links TRBV2 with TRBJ1-4; 8 bases line up with TRBD1. Germline V gene data show CDR1 as SNHLY and CDR2 as FYNNEI. V shed 4 bases and J 0 bases; nucleotides not matched to a gene: 1. CDR3 size: 15 residues. CDR3 amino acids: CASSVQGATNEKLFF. The CDR3 DNA is TGTGCCAGCAGTGTACAGGGGGCAACTAATGAAAAACTGTTTTTT.

This chain connects TRBV10-1 to TRBJ1-3, with D perhaps matching TRBD1 (5 bases). This CDR3 region has 16 residues. V shed 3 bases and J shed 0 bases, with 12 bases lying between them. Germline V gene data show CDR1 as WNHNN and CDR2 as SYGVQD (reference sequence). The DNA of the CDR3 is TGCGCCAGCAGTGACCCCGGGACGGCCTCTGGAAACACCATATATTTT. This sequence encodes CASSDPGTASGNTIYF.

This rearrangement joins TRBV18 to TRBJ1-1; D gene unclear. The V end lost 3 bases, the J end lost 3 bases, and 8 bases lay between the germline ends. CDR1 and CDR2 (germline): KGHSH, LQKENI. This CDR3 contains 13 residues. The CDR3 nucleotides are TGTGCCAGCTCACCGAGCCTGGACACTGAAGCTTTCTTT. Translated: CASSPSLDTEAFF.